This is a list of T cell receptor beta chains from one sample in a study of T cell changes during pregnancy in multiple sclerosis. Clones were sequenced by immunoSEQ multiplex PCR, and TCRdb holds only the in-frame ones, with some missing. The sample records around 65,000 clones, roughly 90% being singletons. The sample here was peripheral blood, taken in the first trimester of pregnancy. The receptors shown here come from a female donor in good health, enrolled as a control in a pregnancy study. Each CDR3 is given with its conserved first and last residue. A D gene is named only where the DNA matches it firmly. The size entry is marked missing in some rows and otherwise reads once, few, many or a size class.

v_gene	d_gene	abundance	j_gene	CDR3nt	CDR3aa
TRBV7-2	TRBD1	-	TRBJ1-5	TGTGCCAGCAGCCTCGGACAGGGAGGGCCCATTGTACAGCCCCAGCATTTT	CASSLGQGGPIVQPQHF
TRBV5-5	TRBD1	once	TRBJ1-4	TGTGCCAGCAGCTTGGCCGGGGGGACAGGGGGTGAAAAACTGTTTTTT	CASSLAGGTGGEKLFF
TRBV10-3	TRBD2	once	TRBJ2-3	TGTGCCATCAGTGGGACTAGCGGGAGTGGCACAGATACGCAGTATTTT	CAISGTSGSGTDTQYF
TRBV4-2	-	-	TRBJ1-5	TGTGCCAGCAGCCAAGCTAAAACAGGTCTCAATCAGCCCCAGCATTTT	CASSQAKTGLNQPQHF
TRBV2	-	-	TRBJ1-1	TGTGCCAGCAGTGGGGGGAGGGGAGGGACTGAAGCTTTCTTT	CASSGGRGGTEAFF
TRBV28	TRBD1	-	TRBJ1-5	TGTGCCAGCAGGAGTTGGACAGGGGGTCTCAATCAGCCCCAGCATTTT	CASRSWTGGLNQPQHF
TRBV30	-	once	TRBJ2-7	TGTGCCTGGAGCCAGGGTCCCTACGAGCAGTACTTC	CAWSQGPYEQYF
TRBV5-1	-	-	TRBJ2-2	TGCGCCAGCAGCTTGGGATCGGGTCGGGGCGGGGAGCTGTTTTTT	CASSLGSGRGGELFF
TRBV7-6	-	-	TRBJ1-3	TGTGCCAGCAGCTTAGAAAATCCCGAGAGCTCTGGAAACACCATATATTTT	CASSLENPESSGNTIYF
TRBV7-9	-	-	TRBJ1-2	TGTGCCAGCAGCTCCGTCTGGGCTGAGGGGGCTAACTATGGCTACACCTTC	CASSSVWAEGANYGYTF
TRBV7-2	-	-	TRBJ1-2	TGTGCCAGCAGCTTAGCGCCGGGAAATAACTATGGCTACACCTTC	CASSLAPGNNYGYTF
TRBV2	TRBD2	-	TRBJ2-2	TGTGCCACAAAAAAGACTAGCGCGAACACCGGGGAGCTGTTTTTT	CATKKTSANTGELFF
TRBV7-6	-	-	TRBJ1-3	TGTGCCAGCAGCTTAGGGCAGGGCCCTGGAAACACCATATATTTT	CASSLGQGPGNTIYF
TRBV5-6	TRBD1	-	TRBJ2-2	TGTGCCAGCAGCCTTGGGACAGGGAGGCCCGGGGAGCTGTTTTTT	CASSLGTGRPGELFF
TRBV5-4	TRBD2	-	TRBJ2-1	TGTGCCAGCAGATTCGGGGCGGGGGGCTACAATGAGCAGTTCTTC	CASRFGAGGYNEQFF
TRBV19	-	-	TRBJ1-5	TGTGCCAGTAGTTTCCAGTCGCAGCCCCAGCATTTT	CASSFQSQPQHF
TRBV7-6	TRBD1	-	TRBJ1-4	TGTGCCAGCAGCTCCCCGGGACAGGGAAAGGAACTGTTTTTT	CASSSPGQGKELFF
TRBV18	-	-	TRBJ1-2	TGTGCCAGCTCACCATATCTTGTCCCACGGAACTATGGCTACACCTTC	CASSPYLVPRNYGYTF
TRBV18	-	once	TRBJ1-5	TGTGCCAGCTCACCACAGGGAGGCAATCAGCCCCAGCATTTT	CASSPQGGNQPQHF
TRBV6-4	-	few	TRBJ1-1	TGTGCCAGCAGTGACCCATATCAAAGAGAAACTGAAGCTTTCTTT	CASSDPYQRETEAFF
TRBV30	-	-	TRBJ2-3	TGTGCCTGGAGCAATTACGGGGGACGCACAGATACGCAGTATTTT	CAWSNYGGRTDTQYF
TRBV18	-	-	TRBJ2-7	TGTGCCAGCTCAGGGGACAACTCCTACGAGCAGTACTTC	CASSGDNSYEQYF
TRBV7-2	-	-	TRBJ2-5	TGTGCCAGCAGCTTAGGAGGCCAAGAGACCCAGTACTTC	CASSLGGQETQYF
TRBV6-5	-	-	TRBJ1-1	TGTGCCACTACGCGGGGGTCAGGAGCTTTCTTT	CATTRGSGAFF
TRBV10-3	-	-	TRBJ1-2	TGTGCCATCAGTGAGTCAACAGGGCAATTAAACTATGGCTACACCTTC	CAISESTGQLNYGYTF
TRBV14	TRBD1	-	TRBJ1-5	TGTGCCAGCAGCCCGGGACAGGGACCCCAGCATTTT	CASSPGQGPQHF
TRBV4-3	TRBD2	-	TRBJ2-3	TGCGCCAGCAGCCAAGAGGGAGGGAAGGGTGGAGATACGCAGTATTTT	CASSQEGGKGGDTQYF
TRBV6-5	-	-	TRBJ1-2	TGTGCCAGCAGTTACTCGAGCCCTCTCGGGTATGGCTACACCTTC	CASSYSSPLGYGYTF
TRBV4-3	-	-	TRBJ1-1	TGCGCCAGCGGATTTCTAGGGGGCACTGAAGCTTTCTTT	CASGFLGGTEAFF
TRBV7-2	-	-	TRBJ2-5	TGTGCCAGCAGCTTAGGGGGCCGGATTGAGACCCAGTACTTC	CASSLGGRIETQYF
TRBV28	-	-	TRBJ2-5	TGTGCCAGCAGGAAGCTAACAGGCGATCAAGAGACCCAGTACTTC	CASRKLTGDQETQYF
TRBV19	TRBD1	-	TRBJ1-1	TGTGCCAGTATCGTGACAGGGGGCACTGAAGCTTTCTTT	CASIVTGGTEAFF
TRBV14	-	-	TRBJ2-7	TGTGCCAGCAGCCAATTGCGGGGACCCTACGAGCAGTACTTC	CASSQLRGPYEQYF
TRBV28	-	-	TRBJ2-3	TGTGCCAGCAGCTCCCCGGGGCGGGGACCCCCAGATACGCAGTATTTT	CASSSPGRGPPDTQYF
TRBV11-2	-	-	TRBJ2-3	TGTGCCAGCAGCCCTAGCGGGGGACAGGGGGTGGATACGCAGTATTTT	CASSPSGGQGVDTQYF